This record concerns one T cell receptor (beta chain) sequence. In the source study's methods: Using reference gene primer amplification, nucleated cell counts were estimated. Profiled with immunoSEQ multiplex PCR; TCRdb holds only in-frame clones, not every one. V and J calls and clone size follow that table, whereas D and trimming were derived from the DNA. The table records around 620,000 clones, about 87% of them present only once. Germline assignment: CDR1 SQVTM and CDR2 ANQGSEA. Trimming removed 6 bases at V and 4 bases at J, with 19 bases between. The CDR3 has 14 residues. The data stem from a study of blood T cell repertoires in COVID-19. Overall study context: The study drew acute and convalescent COVID-19 samples from the United States, Italy and Spain. PBMCs, B-cell-depleted T cells, or T cells were the source of the cDNA or gDNA that made up the material.

This receptor was obtained from a young woman with acute or convalescent COVID-19. The chain is built from TRBV29-1 and TRBJ2-7; TRBD1 is a possible D gene (7 bases). Sequencing was carried out using peripheral blood. The CDR3 DNA follows: TGCAGCGTCGAGGCGGGACAGACCTCTTACGAGCAGTACTTC. This encodes CSVEAGQTSYEQYF.